The next 25 T cell receptor beta chains were all read from a single sample in a study of blood T cell repertoires in COVID-19. The table came from immunoSEQ multiplex PCR; TCRdb's copy has only in-frame clones and leaves some out. Found here are fewer than 150,000 clones, around 85% of them singletons; the top ten hold 10% to 15%. The material sequenced was peripheral blood. Source of these receptors: a human donor in a cohort sampled during active COVID-19.

The chain employs TRBV6-6 and TRBJ2-6; possible D gene TRBD2, 6 bases. The V end was cut by 6 bases, the J end by 8 bases, with 32 bases between. Germline loops: CDR1 MNHNY, CDR2 SVGAGI (reference sequence). The CDR3 length is 20 residues. The CDR3: CASSIVKLRIMGLWTNVLTF. Here the CDR3 DNA reads TGTGCCAGCAGCATTGTCAAATTGCGGATTATGGGACTCTGGACCAACGTCCTGACTTTC.

This clone was recorded a few times. The chain joins TRBV2 to TRBJ1-2; no reliable D call. Trimming took off 6 bases at V and 8 bases at J, with 13 bases between the two ends. Germline V gene data show CDR1 as SNHLY and CDR2 as FYNNEI. The CDR3 runs to 12 residues. Written as DNA, the CDR3 is TGTGCCAGCAGGGAGGGAACTGAGGGCTACACCTTC. Its translation is CASREGTEGYTF.

The gene calls are TRBV25-1 and TRBJ1-1, with D possibly TRBD1 on 6 matching bases. Trimming took 9 bases from V and 7 from J, leaving 12 bases between them. Germline V CDR1 and CDR2: MGHDK, SYGVNS. The CDR3 totals 11 residues. The CDR3 DNA reads as TGTGCCAGACCCACAGGGATTGAAGCTTTCTTT. Residues: CARPTGIEAFF.

V is TRBV7-8 and J is TRBJ1-5; 7 nucleotides match TRBD1. Trimming took 3 bases from V and 4 from J; bases not matched to a gene: 3. The CDR3 consists of 14 residues. The germline CDR1 and CDR2 sequences are SGHVS and FQNEAQ. This CDR3 is CASSLGTANQPQHF. The DNA for the CDR3 is TGTGCCAGCAGCTTGGGGACAGCTAATCAGCCCCAGCATTTT.

This rearrangement joins TRBV7-3 to TRBJ2-3; 12 bases align to TRBD2. The CDR3 is made up of 18 amino acids. Looked up from germline, CDR1 is SGHTA and CDR2 is FQGTGA. The V segment lost 3 bases and the J segment 1 base; nucleotides outside the gene matches: 8. CDR3 in amino acids: CASSFSLAGGPGTDTQYF. The DNA for the CDR3 is TGTGCCAGCAGCTTTTCGCTAGCGGGGGGGCCGGGCACAGATACGCAGTATTTT.

The V gene is TRBV3-1 (or the pseudogene TRBV3-2), the J gene TRBJ2-3, with 9 bases that match TRBD2. The junction had 3 bases not matched to a gene; V was cut back by 1 base and J by 1 base. This CDR3 is 16 amino acids long. The germline V gene has CDR1 LGHDT and CDR2 YNNKEL (reference sequence). The CDR3 loop reads CASSQGVAGGTDTQYF. The CDR3 DNA is TGTGCCAGCAGCCAAGGGGTAGCGGGGGGCACAGATACGCAGTATTTT.

This sequence joins TRBV13 and TRBJ2-7; the match to TRBD1 covers 9 bases. Germline V gene sequence: CDR1 PRHDT, CDR2 FYEKMQ (reference sequence). The trim removed 5 bases at V and 6 bases at J, leaving 5 bases unmatched. The CDR3 loop spans 13 amino acids. DNA of the CDR3: TGTGCCAGCAGCCCACAGGGGGCCAGCGAGCAGTACTTC. The encoded protein is CASSPQGASEQYF.

The V gene is TRBV4-1, the J gene TRBJ2-7, with 11 bases aligning to TRBD2. Germline CDR1 is MGHRA and CDR2 is YSYEKL. The CDR3 runs 15 residues. V gave up 1 base and J gave up 3 bases; unmatched junction bases: 2. CDR3 protein: CASSQGTSGGYEQYF. For the CDR3, the DNA is TGCGCCAGCAGCCAAGGCACTAGCGGGGGCTACGAGCAGTACTTC.

The V gene is TRBV6-5, the J gene TRBJ2-7; 13 bases line up with TRBD2. Looked up from germline, CDR1 is MNHEY and CDR2 is SVGAGI. The J segment lost 6 bases and the V segment lost 6 bases, leaving 5 bases of the junction unmatched. The CDR3 spans 14 residues. CDR3 loop: CASRGLAGASEQYF. Here the CDR3 DNA reads TGTGCCAGCAGAGGACTAGCGGGGGCCTCCGAGCAGTACTTC.

This clone was detected once. CDR3 residues: CASSLAPQGRNTEAFF. The CDR3 bases are TGCGCCAGCAGCTTGGCTCCACAGGGACGCAACACTGAAGCTTTCTTT. V usage is TRBV5-1 and J usage is TRBJ1-1; D may be TRBD1 (6 bases). The ends were cut back, 0 bases at V and 2 bases at J, with 14 bases in the middle. Germline V CDR1 and CDR2: SGHRS, YFSETQ. The CDR3 runs 16 residues.

The chain is built from TRBV4-1 and TRBJ2-3; 9 bases agree with TRBD2. The junction had 6 bases not matched to a gene; V was cut back by 5 bases and J by 6 bases. Germline CDR1 is MGHRA and CDR2 is YSYEKL. This CDR3 comprises 14 residues. CDR3 amino acids: CASSRGLAADTQYF. The CDR3 bases are TGCGCCAGCAGCAGGGGACTAGCCGCCGATACGCAGTATTTT.

V and J are TRBV19 and TRBJ2-2, with D maybe TRBD1 (5 bases). With 5 bases removed from V and 4 bases from J, the gap between germline ends came to 8 bases. The CDR3 sequence is 13 residues long. CDR1 is LNHDA and CDR2 is SQIVND in the germline V gene (reference sequence). The CDR3 bases are TGTGCCAGTAGTGCGGACATCACCGGGGAGCTGTTTTTT. Its protein is CASSADITGELFF.

The chain combines TRBV28 with TRBJ1-6; D is undetermined. Trimming took 4 bases from V and 6 from J, leaving 10 bases between them. This CDR3 has 14 residues. Germline CDR1 and CDR2: MDHEN and SYDVKM. The DNA of the CDR3 is TGTGCCAGCAGTTACAGCAATTTTAATTCACCCCTCCACTTT. It codes for CASSYSNFNSPLHF.

The CDR3 region is CASSQDQVPDTQYF. The CDR3 DNA reads TGTGCCAGCAGCCAAGATCAGGTCCCAGATACGCAGTATTTT. This chain joins TRBV3-1 (or the pseudogene TRBV3-2) and TRBJ2-3; no definite D call. Trimming pared 0 bases from V and 4 bases from J, leaving 8 bases between. Germline V gives CDR1 LGHDT, CDR2 YNNKEL (reference sequence). This CDR3 has 14 amino acids.

The chain carries TRBV6-5 and TRBJ2-2, with 9 bases identical to TRBD1. V gave up 5 bases and J gave up 6 bases; unmatched junction bases: 7. Germline V gene data show CDR1 as MNHEY and CDR2 as SVGAGI. This CDR3 region has 15 residues. CDR3 sequence (DNA): TGTGCCAGCAGTCGGGGACAGGGCTCCGCCGGGGAGCTGTTTTTT. Amino acids: CASSRGQGSAGELFF.

V and J are TRBV10-3 and TRBJ1-3, with TRBD1 identical over 7 bases. Germline V gene data show CDR1 as ENHRY and CDR2 as SYGVKD. This CDR3 is built from 17 residues. V trimming: 3 bases; J trimming: 0 bases; junction bases outside the gene matches: 8. The CDR3 protein is CAISDPTGLSSGNTIYF. The CDR3, as DNA: TGTGCCATCAGTGACCCGACAGGGCTAAGCTCTGGAAACACCATATATTTT.

The V gene is TRBV12-5, the J gene TRBJ1-6, with 7 bases fitting TRBD1. The length of the CDR3 is 17 residues. Trimming took 1 base from V and 0 from J; bases not matched to a gene: 3. CDR1 and CDR2 (germline): LGHNT, FRNRAP. The chain's CDR3 is CASGLGRDSSYNSPLHF. The CDR3 DNA reads TGTGCTAGTGGTTTGGGCCGGGACAGCTCCTATAATTCACCCCTCCACTTT.

This chain connects TRBV3-1 (or the pseudogene TRBV3-2) to TRBJ2-1; D might be TRBD1 (6 bases). This CDR3 is 14 amino acids long. CDR1 and CDR2 from the germline V gene are LGHDT and YNNKEL (reference sequence). Trimming pared 4 bases from V and 8 bases from J, leaving 15 bases between. The CDR3 nucleotides are TGTGCCAGCAGCCTGGGGACATACGCGGATGAGCAGTTCTTC. It codes for CASSLGTYADEQFF.

Only a few counts were recorded for this clone. The chain combines TRBV7-8 with TRBJ1-1, with D possibly being TRBD1 (6 bases). The germline V gene has CDR1 SGHVS and CDR2 FQNEAQ. V lost 8 bases and J lost 0, with 13 bases in between. The CDR3 contains 14 residues. The CDR3 coding sequence is TGTGCCAGCGGGACCGGGACAATGAACACTGAAGCTTTCTTT. Its translation is CASGTGTMNTEAFF.

The J gene is TRBJ1-1, the V gene TRBV10-3; D not certain. The V end lost 2 bases, the J end lost 1 base, and 5 bases lay between the germline ends. The germline V gene has CDR1 ENHRY and CDR2 SYGVKD. The CDR3 runs 13 residues. Written as DNA, the CDR3 is TGTGCCATCAGTGAGCATCAGAACACTGAAGCTTTCTTT. As protein: CAISEHQNTEAFF.

The chain links TRBV4-3 to TRBJ1-1; maybe TRBD1 (6 bases). Per germline, CDR1 LGHNA and CDR2 YSLEER. The CDR3 covers 15 residues. V lost 0 bases, J lost 3 bases, and 11 bases lay in between. CDR3 protein: CASSQDPGADTEAFF. The CDR3 coding sequence is TGCGCCAGCAGCCAAGACCCAGGGGCAGACACTGAAGCTTTCTTT.

This chain connects TRBV6-5 to TRBJ1-1; no clear D gene. The CDR3 has 14 residues. CDR1 and CDR2 (germline): MNHEY, SVGAGI. V was pared by 0 bases and J by 1 base, with 6 bases between. In DNA form, the CDR3 reads TGTGCCAGCAGTTACTCGAGGGCGAACACTGAAGCTTTCTTT. It yields the protein CASSYSRANTEAFF.

The chain carries TRBV5-4 and TRBJ2-1; 8 bases fit TRBD2. Germline CDR1 reads SGHNT; CDR2 reads YYREEE (reference sequence). The J segment lost 1 base and the V segment lost 6 bases, leaving 6 bases of the junction unmatched. The CDR3 contains 15 residues. The CDR3 region is CASTPGGKSYNEQFF. CDR3 coding DNA: TGTGCCAGCACCCCGGGGGGGAAATCCTACAATGAGCAGTTCTTC.

The CDR3 loop is CASSAQGGQTEAFF. In DNA form, the CDR3 reads TGCGCCAGCAGCGCACAGGGAGGGCAGACTGAAGCTTTCTTT. The chain joins TRBV4-3 to TRBJ1-1, with a weak D call TRBD1 (6 bases). The CDR3 has 14 amino acids. V dropped 5 bases and J dropped 5 bases, with 15 bases sitting between them. The V gene's germline CDR1 is LGHNA and CDR2 YSLEER.

The J gene is TRBJ2-2, the V gene TRBV19, with unresolved D. In germline, CDR1 is LNHDA, CDR2 SQIVND (reference sequence). CDR3 length: 13 residues. V gave up 5 bases and J gave up 4 bases, with 8 bases separating them. DNA for the CDR3: TGTGCCAGTAGTCCGGTCCGCACCGGGGAGCTGTTTTTT. This gives the protein CASSPVRTGELFF.